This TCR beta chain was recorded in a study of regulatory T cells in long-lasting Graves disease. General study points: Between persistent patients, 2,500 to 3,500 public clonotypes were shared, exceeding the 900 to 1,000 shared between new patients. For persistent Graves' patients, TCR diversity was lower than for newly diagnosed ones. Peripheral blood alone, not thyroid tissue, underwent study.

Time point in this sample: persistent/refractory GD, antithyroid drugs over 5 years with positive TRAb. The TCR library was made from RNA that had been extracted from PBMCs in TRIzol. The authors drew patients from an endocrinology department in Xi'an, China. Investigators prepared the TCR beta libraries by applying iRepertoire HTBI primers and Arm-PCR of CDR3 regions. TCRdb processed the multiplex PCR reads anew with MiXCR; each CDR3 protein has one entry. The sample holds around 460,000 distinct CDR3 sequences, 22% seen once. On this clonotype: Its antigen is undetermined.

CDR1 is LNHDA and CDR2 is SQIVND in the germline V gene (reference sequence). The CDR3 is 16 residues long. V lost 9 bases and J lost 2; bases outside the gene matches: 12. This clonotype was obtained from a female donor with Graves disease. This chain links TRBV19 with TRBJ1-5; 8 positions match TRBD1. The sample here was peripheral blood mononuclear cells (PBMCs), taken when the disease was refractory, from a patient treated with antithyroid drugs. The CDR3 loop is CASTRQGMGGNQPQHF. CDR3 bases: TGTGCCAGCACGAGACAGGGGATGGGGGGCAATCAGCCCCAGCATTTT.